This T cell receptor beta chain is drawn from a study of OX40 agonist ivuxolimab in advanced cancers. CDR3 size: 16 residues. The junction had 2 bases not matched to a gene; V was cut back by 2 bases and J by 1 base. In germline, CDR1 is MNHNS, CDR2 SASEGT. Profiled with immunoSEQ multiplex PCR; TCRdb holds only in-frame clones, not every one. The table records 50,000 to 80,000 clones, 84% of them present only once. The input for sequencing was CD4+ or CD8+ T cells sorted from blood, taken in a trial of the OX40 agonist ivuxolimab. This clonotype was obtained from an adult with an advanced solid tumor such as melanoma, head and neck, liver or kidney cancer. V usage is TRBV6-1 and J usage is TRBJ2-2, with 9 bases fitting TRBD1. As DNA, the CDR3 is TGTGCCAGCAGTGAAAGACAGGGGGGGAACACCGGGGAGCTGTTTTTT. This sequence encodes CASSERQGGNTGELFF.